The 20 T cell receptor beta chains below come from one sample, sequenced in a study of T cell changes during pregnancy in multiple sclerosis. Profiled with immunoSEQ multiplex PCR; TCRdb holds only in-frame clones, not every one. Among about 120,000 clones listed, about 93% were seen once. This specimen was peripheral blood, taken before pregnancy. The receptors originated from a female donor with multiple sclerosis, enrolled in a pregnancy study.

CDR3 nucleotides: TGTGCCAGCAGCGTAGGGGCAGGCGACACTAATGAAAAACTGTTTTTT. Protein sequence: CASSVGAGDTNEKLFF. The chain employs TRBV9 and TRBJ1-4; D is undetermined. Germline loops: CDR1 SGDLS, CDR2 YYNGEE. CDR3 size: 16 residues. V was shortened by 0 bases and J by 2 bases, with 11 bases between the two germline ends.

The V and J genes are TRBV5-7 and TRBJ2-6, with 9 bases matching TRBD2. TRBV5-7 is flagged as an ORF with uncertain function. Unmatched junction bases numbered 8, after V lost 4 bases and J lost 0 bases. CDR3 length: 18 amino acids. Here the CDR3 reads CASSRRLAEGSGANVLTF. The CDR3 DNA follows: TGTGCCAGCAGCCGCAGACTAGCGGAGGGCTCTGGGGCCAACGTCCTGACTTTC.

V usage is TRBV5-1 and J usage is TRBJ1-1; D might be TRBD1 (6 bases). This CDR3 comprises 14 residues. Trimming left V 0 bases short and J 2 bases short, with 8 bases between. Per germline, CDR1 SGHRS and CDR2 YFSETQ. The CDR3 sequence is CASSLDGTNTEAFF. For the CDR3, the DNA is TGCGCCAGCAGCTTGGACGGGACAAACACTGAAGCTTTCTTT.

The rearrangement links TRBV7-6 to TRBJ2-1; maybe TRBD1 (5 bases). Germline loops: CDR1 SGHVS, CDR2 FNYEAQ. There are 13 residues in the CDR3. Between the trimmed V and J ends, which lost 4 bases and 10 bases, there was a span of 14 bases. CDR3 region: CASSWAGPKEQFF. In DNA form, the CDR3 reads TGTGCCAGCAGCTGGGCAGGGCCTAAAGAGCAGTTCTTC.

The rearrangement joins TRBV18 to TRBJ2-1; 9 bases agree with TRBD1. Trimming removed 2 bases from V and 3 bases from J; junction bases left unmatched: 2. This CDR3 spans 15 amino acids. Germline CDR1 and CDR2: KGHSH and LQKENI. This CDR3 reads CASSPGQGFYNEQFF. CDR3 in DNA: TGTGCCAGCTCACCAGGACAGGGGTTCTACAATGAGCAGTTCTTC.

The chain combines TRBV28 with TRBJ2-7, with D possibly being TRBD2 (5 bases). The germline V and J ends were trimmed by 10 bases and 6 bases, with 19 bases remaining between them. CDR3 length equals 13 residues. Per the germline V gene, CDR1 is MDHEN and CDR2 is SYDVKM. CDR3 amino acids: CATRGGTRSEQYF. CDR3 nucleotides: TGTGCCACCCGGGGTGGCACCCGCAGCGAGCAGTACTTC.

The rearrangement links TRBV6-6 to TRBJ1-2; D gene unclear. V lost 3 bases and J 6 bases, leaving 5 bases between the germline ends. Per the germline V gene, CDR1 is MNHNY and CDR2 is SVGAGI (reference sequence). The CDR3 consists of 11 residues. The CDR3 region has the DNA TGTGCCAGCAGTTATTTTAATGGCTACACCTTC. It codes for CASSYFNGYTF.

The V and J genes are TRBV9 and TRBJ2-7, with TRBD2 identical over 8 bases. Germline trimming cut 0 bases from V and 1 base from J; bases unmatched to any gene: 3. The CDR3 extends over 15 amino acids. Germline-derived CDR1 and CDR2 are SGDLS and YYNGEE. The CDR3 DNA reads TGTGCCAGCAGCGTAGATAGCGGGATTTCCTACGAGCAGTACTTC. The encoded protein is CASSVDSGISYEQYF.

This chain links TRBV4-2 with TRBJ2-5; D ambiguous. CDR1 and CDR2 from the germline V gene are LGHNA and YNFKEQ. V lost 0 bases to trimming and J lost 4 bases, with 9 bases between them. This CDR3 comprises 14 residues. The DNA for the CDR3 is TGTGCCAGCAGCCAAGATAAGTCGGTAGAGACCCAGTACTTC. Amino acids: CASSQDKSVETQYF.

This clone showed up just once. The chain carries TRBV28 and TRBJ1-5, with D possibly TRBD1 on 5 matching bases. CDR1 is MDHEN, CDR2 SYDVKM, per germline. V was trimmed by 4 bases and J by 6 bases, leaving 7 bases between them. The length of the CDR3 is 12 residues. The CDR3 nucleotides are TGTGCCAGCAGTTCCAGGGTTCAGCCCCAGCATTTT. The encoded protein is CASSSRVQPQHF.

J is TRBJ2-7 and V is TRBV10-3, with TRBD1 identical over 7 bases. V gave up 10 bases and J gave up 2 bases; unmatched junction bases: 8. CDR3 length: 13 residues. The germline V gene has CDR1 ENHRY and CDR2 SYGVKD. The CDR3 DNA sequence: TGTGCCACCCGACAGGGTGAGGCCTACGAGCAGTACTTC. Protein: CATRQGEAYEQYF.

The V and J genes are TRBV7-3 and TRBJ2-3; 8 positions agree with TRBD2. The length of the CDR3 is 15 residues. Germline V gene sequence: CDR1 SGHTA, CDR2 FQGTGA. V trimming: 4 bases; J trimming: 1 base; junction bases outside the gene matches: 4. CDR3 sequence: CASSSAGGGTDTQYF. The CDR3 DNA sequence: TGTGCCAGCAGCTCTGCGGGGGGAGGCACAGATACGCAGTATTTT.

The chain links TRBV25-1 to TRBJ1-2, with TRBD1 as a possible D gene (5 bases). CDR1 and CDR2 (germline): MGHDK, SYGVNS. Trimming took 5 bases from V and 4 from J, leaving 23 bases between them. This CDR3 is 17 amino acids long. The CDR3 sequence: CASSSRAGGRVAYGYTF. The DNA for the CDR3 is TGTGCCAGCAGTTCCCGAGCGGGGGGAAGAGTTGCCTATGGCTACACCTTC.

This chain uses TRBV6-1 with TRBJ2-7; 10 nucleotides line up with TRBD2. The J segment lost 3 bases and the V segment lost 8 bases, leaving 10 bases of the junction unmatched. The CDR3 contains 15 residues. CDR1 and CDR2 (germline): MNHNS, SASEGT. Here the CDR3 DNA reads TGTGCCAGCGTATCCCGGACTAGCGGATACTACGAGCAGTACTTC. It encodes CASVSRTSGYYEQYF.

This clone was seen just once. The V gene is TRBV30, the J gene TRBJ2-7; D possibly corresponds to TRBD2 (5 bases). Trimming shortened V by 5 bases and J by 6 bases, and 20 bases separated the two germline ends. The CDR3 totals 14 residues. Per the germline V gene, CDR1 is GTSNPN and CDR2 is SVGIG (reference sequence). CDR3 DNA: TGTGCCTGGGCCGCCGGCCTCCCAGGAGGCGAGCAGTACTTC. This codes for CAWAAGLPGGEQYF.

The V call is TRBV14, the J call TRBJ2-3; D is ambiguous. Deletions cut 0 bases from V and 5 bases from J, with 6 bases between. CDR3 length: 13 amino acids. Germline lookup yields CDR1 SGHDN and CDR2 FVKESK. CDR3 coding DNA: TGTGCCAGCAGCCAAGATCTAAGAGATACGCAGTATTTT. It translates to CASSQDLRDTQYF.

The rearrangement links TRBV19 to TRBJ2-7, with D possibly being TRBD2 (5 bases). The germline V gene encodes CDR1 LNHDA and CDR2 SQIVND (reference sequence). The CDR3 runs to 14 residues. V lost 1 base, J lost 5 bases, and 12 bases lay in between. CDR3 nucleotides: TGTGCCAGTAGTATAGTCGCCGGGAACGACGAGCAGTACTTC. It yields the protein CASSIVAGNDEQYF.

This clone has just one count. CDR3 in DNA: TGTGCCAGCAGTTTATCCCTTGGCACAGCTAACTATGGCTACACCTTC. Protein product: CASSLSLGTANYGYTF. The gene calls are TRBV27 and TRBJ1-2, with unresolved D. Germline V gives CDR1 MNHEY, CDR2 SMNVEV (reference sequence). V shed 0 bases and J shed 0 bases, with 11 bases lying between them. The CDR3 extends over 16 amino acids.

The CDR3, as DNA: TGTGCCAGCAGCGTAGGATTGCGGCGGGAGGGCCTCCCCTCCTACAATGAGCAGTTCTTC. This encodes CASSVGLRREGLPSYNEQFF. This chain uses TRBV9 with TRBJ2-1; 9 bases align to TRBD2. The CDR3 loop spans 20 amino acids. Germline V gene sequence: CDR1 SGDLS, CDR2 YYNGEE. The V segment lost 0 bases and the J segment 0 bases; nucleotides outside the gene matches: 13.

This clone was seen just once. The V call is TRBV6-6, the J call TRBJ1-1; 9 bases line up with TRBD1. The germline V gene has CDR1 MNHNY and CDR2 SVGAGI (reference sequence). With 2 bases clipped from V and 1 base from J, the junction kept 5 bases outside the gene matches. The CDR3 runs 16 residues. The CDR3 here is CASSYPSGQGNTEAFF. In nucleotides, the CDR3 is TGTGCCAGCAGTTACCCGTCGGGACAGGGGAACACTGAAGCTTTCTTT.